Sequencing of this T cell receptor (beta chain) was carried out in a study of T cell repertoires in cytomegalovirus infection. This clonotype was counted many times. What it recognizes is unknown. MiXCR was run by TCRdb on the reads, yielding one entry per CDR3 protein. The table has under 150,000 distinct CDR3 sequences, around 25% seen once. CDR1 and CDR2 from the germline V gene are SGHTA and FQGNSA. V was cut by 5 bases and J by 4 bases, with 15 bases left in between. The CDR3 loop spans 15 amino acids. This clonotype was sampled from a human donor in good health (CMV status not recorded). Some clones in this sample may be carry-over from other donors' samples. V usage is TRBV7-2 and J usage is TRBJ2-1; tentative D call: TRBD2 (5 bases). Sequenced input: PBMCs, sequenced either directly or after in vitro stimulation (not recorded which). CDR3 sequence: CASSTSGALYNEQFF. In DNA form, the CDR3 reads TGTGCCAGCAGCACCAGCGGAGCACTATACAATGAGCAGTTCTTC.